This T cell receptor beta chain was recovered during a study of T-cell memory formation after mild COVID-19. TCRdb redid the calling of the 5' RACE reads with MiXCR, one entry per CDR3 protein. This sample has 350,000 to 500,000 distinct CDR3 sequences; about 20% occur once, and the top ten carry approximately 21%. This clonotype was counted a few times. CDR3 length equals 14 residues. The ends were cut back, 3 bases at V and 2 bases at J, with 10 bases in the middle. Germline CDR1 reads SGHTA; CDR2 reads FQGNSA. Sequenced: PBMCs or a T cell subset sorted from them (not recorded which). This TCR was sampled from a man between 18 and 35 years old who had mild COVID-19 (a few samples of this study predate the infection). Cell type and time point are not known. V and J are TRBV7-2 and TRBJ1-1, with D unresolved. CDR3 amino acids: CASSFSPPNTEAFF. CDR3 in DNA: TGTGCCAGCAGCTTCTCGCCGCCCAACACTGAAGCTTTCTTT. Using reference TRBV7-2 and TRBJ1-1 for the parts outside the CDR3, the full variable domain is GAGVSQSPSNKVTEKGKDVELRCDPISGHTALYWYRQSLGQGLEFLIYFQGNSAPDKSGLPSDRFSAERTGGSVSTLTIQRTQQEDSAVYLCASSFSPPNTEAFFGQGTRLTVV.